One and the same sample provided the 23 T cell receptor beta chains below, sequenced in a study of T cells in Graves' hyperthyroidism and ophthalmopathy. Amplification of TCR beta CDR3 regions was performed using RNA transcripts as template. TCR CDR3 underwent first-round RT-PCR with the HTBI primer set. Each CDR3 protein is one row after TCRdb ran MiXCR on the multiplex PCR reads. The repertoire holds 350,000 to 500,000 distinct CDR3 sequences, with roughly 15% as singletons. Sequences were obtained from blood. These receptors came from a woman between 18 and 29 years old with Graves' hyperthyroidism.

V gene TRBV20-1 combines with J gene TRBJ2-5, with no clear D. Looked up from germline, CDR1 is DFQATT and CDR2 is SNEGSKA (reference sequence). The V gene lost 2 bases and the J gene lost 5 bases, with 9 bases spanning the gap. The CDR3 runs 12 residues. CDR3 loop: CSARKQAETQYF. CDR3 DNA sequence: TGCAGTGCTAGAAAGCAGGCGGAGACCCAGTACTTC.

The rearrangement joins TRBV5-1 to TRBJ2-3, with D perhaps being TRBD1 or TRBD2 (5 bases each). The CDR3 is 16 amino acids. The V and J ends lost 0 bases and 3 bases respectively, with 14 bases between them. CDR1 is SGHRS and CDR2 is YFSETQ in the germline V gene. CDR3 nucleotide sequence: TGCGCCAGCAGCTTGGTATCAGGGACGGGAACAGATACGCAGTATTTT. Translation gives CASSLVSGTGTDTQYF.

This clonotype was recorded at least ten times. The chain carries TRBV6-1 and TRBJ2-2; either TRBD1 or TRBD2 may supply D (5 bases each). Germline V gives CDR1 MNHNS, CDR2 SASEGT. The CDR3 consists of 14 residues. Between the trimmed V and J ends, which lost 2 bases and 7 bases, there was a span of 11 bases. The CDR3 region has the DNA TGTGCCAGCAGTGAACAGGGAGAGCACGGGGAGCTGTTTTTT. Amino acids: CASSEQGEHGELFF.

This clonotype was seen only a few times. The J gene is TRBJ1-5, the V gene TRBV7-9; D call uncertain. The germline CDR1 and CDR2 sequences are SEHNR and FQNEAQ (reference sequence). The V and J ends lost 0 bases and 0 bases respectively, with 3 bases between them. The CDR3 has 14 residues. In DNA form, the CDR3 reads TGTGCCAGCAGCTTAGCGAATAGCAATCAGCCCCAGCATTTT. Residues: CASSLANSNQPQHF.

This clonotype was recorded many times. The CDR3 protein is CASSLERGRGSYEQYF. In DNA, the CDR3 is TGTGCCAGCAGCTTAGAGCGCGGCAGGGGGTCCTACGAGCAGTACTTC. The chain carries TRBV7-2 and TRBJ2-7; TRBD1 agrees at 7 bases. Trimming at V came to 1 base and at J to 1 base, leaving 7 bases not matched to a gene. CDR1 is SGHTA, CDR2 FQGNSA, per germline. The CDR3 runs 16 residues. Full variable domain (missing parts from reference TRBV7-2 and TRBJ2-7): GAGVSQSPSNKVTEKGKDVELRCDPISGHTALYWYRQSLGQGLEFLIYFQGNSAPDKSGLPSDRFSAERTGGSVSTLTIQRTQQEDSAVYLCASSLERGRGSYEQYFGPGTRLTVT.

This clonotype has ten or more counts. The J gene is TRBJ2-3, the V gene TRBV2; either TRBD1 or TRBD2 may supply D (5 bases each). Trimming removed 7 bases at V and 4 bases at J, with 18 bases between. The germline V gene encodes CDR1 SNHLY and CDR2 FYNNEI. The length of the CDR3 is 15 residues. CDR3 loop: CASTPNGASADTQYF. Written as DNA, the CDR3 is TGTGCCAGCACCCCTAACGGGGCGTCGGCAGATACGCAGTATTTT.

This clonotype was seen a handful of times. The DNA of the CDR3 is TGTGCCTGGGCTGGGACTAGCGGATCCTACAATGAGCAGTTCTTC. Translating gives CAWAGTSGSYNEQFF. V is TRBV30 and J is TRBJ2-1, with 11 bases fitting TRBD2. Germline V CDR1 and CDR2: GTSNPN, SVGIG (reference sequence). This CDR3 spans 15 amino acids. The ends lost 5 bases at V and 1 base at J; junction bases unmatched: 4.

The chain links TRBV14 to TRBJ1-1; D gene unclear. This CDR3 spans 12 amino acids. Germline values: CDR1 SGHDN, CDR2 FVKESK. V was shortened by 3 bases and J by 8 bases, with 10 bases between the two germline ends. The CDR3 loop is CASSHRGGEAFF. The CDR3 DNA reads TGTGCCAGCAGCCATCGCGGCGGGGAAGCTTTCTTT. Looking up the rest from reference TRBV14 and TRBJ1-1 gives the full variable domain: EAGVTQFPSHSVIEKGQTVTLRCDPISGHDNLYWYRRVMGKEIKFLLHFVKESKQDESGMPNNRFLAERTGGTYSTLKVQPAELEDSGVYFCASSHRGGEAFFGQGTRLTVV.

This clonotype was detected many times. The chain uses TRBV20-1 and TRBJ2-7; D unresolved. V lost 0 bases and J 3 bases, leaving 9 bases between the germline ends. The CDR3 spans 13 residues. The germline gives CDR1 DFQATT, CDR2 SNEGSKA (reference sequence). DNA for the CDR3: TGCAGTGCTAGAGATTTTGCCAGCTACGAGCAGTACTTC. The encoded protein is CSARDFASYEQYF.

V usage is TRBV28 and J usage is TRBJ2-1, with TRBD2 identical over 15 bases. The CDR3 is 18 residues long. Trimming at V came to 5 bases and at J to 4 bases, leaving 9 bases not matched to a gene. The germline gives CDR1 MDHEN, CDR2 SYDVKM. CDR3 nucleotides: TGTGCCAGCAGTCCTGGACTAGCGGGAGGGCCCCTTTACAATGAGCAGTTCTTC. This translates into CASSPGLAGGPLYNEQFF.

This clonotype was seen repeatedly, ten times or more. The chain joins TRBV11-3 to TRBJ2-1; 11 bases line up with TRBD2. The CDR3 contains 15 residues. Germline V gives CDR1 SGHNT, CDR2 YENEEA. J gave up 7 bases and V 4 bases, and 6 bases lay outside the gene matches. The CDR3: CASSSTGTSGNEQFF. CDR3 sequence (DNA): TGTGCCAGCAGCTCGACCGGGACTAGCGGTAATGAGCAGTTCTTC.

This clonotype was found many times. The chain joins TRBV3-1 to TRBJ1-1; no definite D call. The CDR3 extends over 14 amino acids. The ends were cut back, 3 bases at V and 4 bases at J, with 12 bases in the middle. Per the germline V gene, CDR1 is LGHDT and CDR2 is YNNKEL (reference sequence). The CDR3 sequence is CASSHGEGITEAFF. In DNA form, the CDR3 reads TGTGCCAGCAGCCACGGTGAGGGAATCACTGAAGCTTTCTTT.

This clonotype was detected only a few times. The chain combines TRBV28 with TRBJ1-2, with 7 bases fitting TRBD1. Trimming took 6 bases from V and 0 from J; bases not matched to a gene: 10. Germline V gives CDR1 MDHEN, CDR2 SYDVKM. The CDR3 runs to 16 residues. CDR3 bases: TGTGCCAGCAGGACACCTGGGACAGTAGCTAACTATGGCTACACCTTC. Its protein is CASRTPGTVANYGYTF.

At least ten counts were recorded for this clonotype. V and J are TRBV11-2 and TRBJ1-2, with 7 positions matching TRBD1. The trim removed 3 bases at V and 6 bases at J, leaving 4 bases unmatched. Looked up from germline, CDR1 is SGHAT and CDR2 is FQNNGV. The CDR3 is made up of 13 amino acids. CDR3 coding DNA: TGTGCCAGCAGCTTCACAGGGGAGAATGGCTACACCTTC. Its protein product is CASSFTGENGYTF.

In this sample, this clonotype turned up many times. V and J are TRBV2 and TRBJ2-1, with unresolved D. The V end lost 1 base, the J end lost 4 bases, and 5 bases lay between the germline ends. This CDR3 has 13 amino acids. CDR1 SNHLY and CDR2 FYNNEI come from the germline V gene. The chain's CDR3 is CASSEVPYNEQFF. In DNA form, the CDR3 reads TGTGCCAGCAGTGAAGTTCCATACAATGAGCAGTTCTTC.

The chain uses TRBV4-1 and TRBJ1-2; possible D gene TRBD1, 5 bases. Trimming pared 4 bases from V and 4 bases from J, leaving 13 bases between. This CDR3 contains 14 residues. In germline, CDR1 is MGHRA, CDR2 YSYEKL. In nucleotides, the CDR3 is TGCGCCAGCAGCCCGGGACTCGGGGCCTATGGCTACACCTTC. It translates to CASSPGLGAYGYTF.

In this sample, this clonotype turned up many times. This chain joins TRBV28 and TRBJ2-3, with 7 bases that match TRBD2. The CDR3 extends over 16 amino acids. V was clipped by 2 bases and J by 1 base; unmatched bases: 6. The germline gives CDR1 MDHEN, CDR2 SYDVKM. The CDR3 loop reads CASSLVGGRGTDTQYF. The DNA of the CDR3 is TGTGCCAGCAGTTTAGTGGGAGGGAGAGGCACAGATACGCAGTATTTT.

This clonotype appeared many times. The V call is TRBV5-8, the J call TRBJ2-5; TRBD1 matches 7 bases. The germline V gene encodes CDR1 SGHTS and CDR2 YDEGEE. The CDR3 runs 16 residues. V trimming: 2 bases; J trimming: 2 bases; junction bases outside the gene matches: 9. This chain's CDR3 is CASSLGKGALQETQYF. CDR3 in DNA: TGTGCCAGCAGCTTAGGGAAGGGGGCCTTACAAGAGACCCAGTACTTC.

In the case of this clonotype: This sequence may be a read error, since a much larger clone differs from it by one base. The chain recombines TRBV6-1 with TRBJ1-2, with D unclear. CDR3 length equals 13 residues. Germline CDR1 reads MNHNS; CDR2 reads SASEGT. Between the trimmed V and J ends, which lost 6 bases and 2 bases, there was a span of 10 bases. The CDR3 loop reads CASSERANYGYTF. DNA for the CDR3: TGTGCCAGCAGCGAGAGGGCAAACTATGGCTACACCTTC.

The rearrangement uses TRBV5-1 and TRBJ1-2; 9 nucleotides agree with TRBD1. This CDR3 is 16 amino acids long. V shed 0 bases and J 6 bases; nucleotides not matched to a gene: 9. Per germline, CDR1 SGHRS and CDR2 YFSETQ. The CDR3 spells CASSLAGLRDRDGYTF. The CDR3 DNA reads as TGCGCCAGCAGCTTGGCCGGATTAAGGGACAGGGATGGCTACACCTTC.

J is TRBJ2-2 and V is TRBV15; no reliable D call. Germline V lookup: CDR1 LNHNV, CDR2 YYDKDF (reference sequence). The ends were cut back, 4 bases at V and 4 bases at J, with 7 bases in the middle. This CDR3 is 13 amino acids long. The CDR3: CATSTTGTGELFF. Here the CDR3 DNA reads TGTGCCACCAGCACCACTGGCACCGGGGAGCTGTTTTTT.

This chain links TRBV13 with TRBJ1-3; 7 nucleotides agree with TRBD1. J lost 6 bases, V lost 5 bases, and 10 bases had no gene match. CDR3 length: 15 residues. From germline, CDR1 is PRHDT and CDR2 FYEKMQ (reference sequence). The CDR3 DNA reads TGTGCCAGCAGCCGACAGGGCTCGTGGGAAAACACCATATATTTT. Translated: CASSRQGSWENTIYF.

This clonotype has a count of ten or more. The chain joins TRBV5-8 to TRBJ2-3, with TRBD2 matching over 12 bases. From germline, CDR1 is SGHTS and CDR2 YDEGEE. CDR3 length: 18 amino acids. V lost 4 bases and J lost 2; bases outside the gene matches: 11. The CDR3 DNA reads TGTGCCAGCAGCCCGGGACTAGCGGGCAAGGGGACCACAGATACGCAGTATTTT. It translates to CASSPGLAGKGTTDTQYF.